This T cell receptor beta chain emerged from a study of patients and donors after allogeneic stem cell transplantation. The CDR3 covers 13 residues. Trimming removed 3 bases at V and 6 bases at J, with 9 bases between. TCRdb re-derived calls from the RT-PCR reads in MiXCR, one entry per CDR3 protein. The data contain roughly 190,000 distinct CDR3 sequences, roughly 40% of them singletons. This clonotype appeared a few times. The receptor was derived from a human donor who was either an allogeneic HSCT recipient or a stem cell or donor lymphocyte infusion donor (not recorded which). It is not recorded whose cells these are; they may come from a transplant donor. The gene calls are TRBV12-3 or TRBV12-4 and TRBJ2-1, with D unclear. Sequenced sample: blood, either unsorted or a sorted T cell fraction (not recorded which). CDR3 DNA sequence: TGTGCCAGCAGTTTCGGAGAATTCAATGAGCAGTTCTTC. The encoded protein is CASSFGEFNEQFF.